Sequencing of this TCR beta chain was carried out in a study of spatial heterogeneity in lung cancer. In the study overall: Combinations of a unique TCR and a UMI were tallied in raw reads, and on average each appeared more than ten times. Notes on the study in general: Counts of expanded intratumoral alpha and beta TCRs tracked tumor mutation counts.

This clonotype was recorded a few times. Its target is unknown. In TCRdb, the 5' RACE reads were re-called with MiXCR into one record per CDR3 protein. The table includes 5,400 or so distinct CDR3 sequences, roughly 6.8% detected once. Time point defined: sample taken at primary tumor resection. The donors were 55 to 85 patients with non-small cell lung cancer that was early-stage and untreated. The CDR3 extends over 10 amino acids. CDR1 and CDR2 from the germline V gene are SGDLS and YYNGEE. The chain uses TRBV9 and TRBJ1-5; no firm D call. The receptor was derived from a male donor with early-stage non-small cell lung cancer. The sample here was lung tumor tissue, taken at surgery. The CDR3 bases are TGTGCGGATGGGGATCAGCCCCAGCATTTT. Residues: CADGDQPQHF.